This T cell receptor (beta chain) was captured by sequencing in a study of a mutant IDH1 vaccine in newly diagnosed glioma. Whole-study context: Across weeks 1, 3, 5, 7, 11, 15, 19 and 23, patients received a vaccination each time, eight in all.

Indicated time point: week 5, during vaccination. Doses consisted of 300 ug of mutant IDH1 20-mer peptide each, paired with topical imiquimod. Sequenced by immunoSEQ multiplex PCR; TCRdb stores in-frame clones only, minus some. Of about 25,000 clones detected, 77% appear once; the ten largest clones hold about a tenth. There are 14 residues in the CDR3. V was pared by 1 base and J by 4 bases, with 1 base of the junction left unmatched. Germline V gene sequence: CDR1 SGHDN, CDR2 FVKESK. This clone was seen only a few times. The antigen is undetermined. Other DNA sequences in this sample translate to the same CDR3.

The receptor's source is a man aged 35-49 years with glioma. This chain uses TRBV14 with TRBJ2-3, with 8 bases aligning to TRBD2. The source was PBMCs, collected from a glioma patient whose treatment included an IDH1 peptide vaccine. The CDR3 nucleotides are TGTGCCAGCAGCCAAGCGGGAGGGGCAGATACGCAGTATTTT. Translation: CASSQAGGADTQYF.